This T cell receptor beta chain was identified during a study of blood T cell repertoires in COVID-19 (dated by TCRdb to 2020 to 2021). Describing the broader study: The collaborator samples originated in the United States, Italy and Spain and spanned the acute and convalescent phases of COVID-19. The dataset comprised deeply sampled blood TCRbeta repertoires from subjects exposed to, actively infected with, or recovered from COVID-19. A de-identified subject ID, COVID-19 status, age in years and sex were almost always included in the sample metadata. The samples were drawn from two sources: the first 160 participants of the ongoing ImmuneRACE study, and over 950 subjects contributed by 6 global collaborators. The repertoires were released in a freely available public database meant as a resource for research on the immune response to SARS-CoV-2. HLA class I and class II types, where available, came from metadata supplied by the sample provider rather than from assay-based typing. The prospective study material was composed of cDNA or gDNA derived from T cells, B-cell-depleted T cells, or PBMCs. What the research found in general, with its limitations: The quantity of clinical and demographic metadata differed by source and by participant and was supplied without curation.

TCRbeta CDR3 regions were amplified from genomic DNA using the immunoSEQ Assay, a bias-controlled multiplex PCR. On the study's bioinformatics: The number of nucleated cells in each sample was estimated from the amplification of reference gene primers within the assay. Sequence reads were collapsed and filtered to measure the absolute abundance of every unique TCRbeta CDR3 rearrangement. For each sample, productive Simpson clonality was calculated as the square root of Simpson's diversity index over productive rearrangements. TCRdb provides this immuneACCESS table in a form limited to in-frame rearrangements. Some clones are lacking; in checked studies, under half of them reflect an unresolved V gene, and why the rest are absent is not known. V, J and clone size are taken as reported in that table, and D and trimming were inferred from the DNA itself. This sample has about 210,000 clones in its table, and 85% of those were observed once. The ten largest clones represent around 2.5% of the sample.

In Seattle, one collaborating source enrolled patients while the infection was active and tracked those patients longitudinally over the course of disease. Collaborating institutions collected whole blood in K2EDTA tubes following their own protocols. For TCRbeta analysis, collaborators shipped samples as frozen whole blood, isolated PBMCs, or DNA extracted from either of those sample types. As concerns this clone: Its antigen has not been determined. Nothing much larger sits one base from this clone, and base qualities are not available.

From its cysteine to its phenylalanine, the CDR3 spans 13 amino acids. Of all the DNA, just the CDR3 is kept, 39 bases in frame from base 1. V and J lose 1 base and 8 bases, and a span of 11 bases separates them. Sequences SGHTA (CDR1) and FQGNSA (CDR2) are obtained from the germline V gene. The V gene is TRBV7-2 and the J gene is TRBJ1-2; TRBD1 could be the D gene, as 5 bases match. The source is a woman in her seventies with COVID-19, enrolled during active disease. Source material: peripheral blood. CDR3 protein: CASSLGSGAGYTF. The DNA sequence is TGTGCCAGCAGCTTAGGCAGTGGGGCCGGCTACACCTTC.